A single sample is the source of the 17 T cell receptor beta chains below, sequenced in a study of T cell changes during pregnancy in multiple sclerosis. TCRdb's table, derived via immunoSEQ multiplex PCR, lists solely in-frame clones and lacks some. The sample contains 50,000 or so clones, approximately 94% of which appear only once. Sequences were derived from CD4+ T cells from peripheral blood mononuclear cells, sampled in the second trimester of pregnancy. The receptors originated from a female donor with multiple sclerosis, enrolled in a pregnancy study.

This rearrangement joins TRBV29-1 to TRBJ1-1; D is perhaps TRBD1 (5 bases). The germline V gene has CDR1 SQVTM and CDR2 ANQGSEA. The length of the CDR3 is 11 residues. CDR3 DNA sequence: TGCAGTTGGGCGGGGGTTCATGAAGCTTTCTTT. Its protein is CSWAGVHEAFF.

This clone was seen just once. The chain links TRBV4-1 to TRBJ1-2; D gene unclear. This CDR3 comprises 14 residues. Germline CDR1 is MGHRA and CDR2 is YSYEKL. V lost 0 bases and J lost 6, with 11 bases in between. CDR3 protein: CASSQELGSNGYTF. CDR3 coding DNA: TGCGCCAGCAGCCAAGAGTTGGGGAGCAATGGCTACACCTTC.

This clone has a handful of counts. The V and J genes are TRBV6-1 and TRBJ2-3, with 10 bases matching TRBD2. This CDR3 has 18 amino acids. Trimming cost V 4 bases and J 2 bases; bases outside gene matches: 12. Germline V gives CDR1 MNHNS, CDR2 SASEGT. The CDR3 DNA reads TGTGCCAGCAGTGCCAACACTCACAGCGGGGGGGCCACAGATACGCAGTATTTT. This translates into CASSANTHSGGATDTQYF.

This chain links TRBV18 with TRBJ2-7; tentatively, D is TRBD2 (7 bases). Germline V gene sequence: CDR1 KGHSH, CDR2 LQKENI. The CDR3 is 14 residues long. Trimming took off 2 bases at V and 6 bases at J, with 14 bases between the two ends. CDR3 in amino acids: CASSPVAGEGEQYF. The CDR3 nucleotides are TGTGCCAGCTCACCAGTCGCAGGGGAGGGCGAGCAGTACTTC.

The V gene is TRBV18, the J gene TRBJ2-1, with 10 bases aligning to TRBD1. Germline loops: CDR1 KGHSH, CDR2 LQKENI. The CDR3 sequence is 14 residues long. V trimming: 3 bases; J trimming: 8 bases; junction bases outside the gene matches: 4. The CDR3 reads CASSPGQGFDEQFF. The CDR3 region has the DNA TGTGCCAGCTCACCGGGACAGGGGTTCGATGAGCAGTTCTTC.

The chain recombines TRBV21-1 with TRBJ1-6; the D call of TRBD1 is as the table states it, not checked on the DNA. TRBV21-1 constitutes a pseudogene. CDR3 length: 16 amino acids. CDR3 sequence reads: CASSRITGQILLPLHF. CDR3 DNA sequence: TGTGCCAGCAGCCGTATCACGGGACAGATACTGCTACCCCTCCACTTT.

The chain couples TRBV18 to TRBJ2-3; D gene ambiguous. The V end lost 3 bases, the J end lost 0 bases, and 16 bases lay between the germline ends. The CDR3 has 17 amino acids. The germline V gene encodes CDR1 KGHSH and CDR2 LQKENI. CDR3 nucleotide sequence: TGTGCCAGCTCACCGTACATAGCAGTGACTAGCACAGATACGCAGTATTTT. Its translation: CASSPYIAVTSTDTQYF.

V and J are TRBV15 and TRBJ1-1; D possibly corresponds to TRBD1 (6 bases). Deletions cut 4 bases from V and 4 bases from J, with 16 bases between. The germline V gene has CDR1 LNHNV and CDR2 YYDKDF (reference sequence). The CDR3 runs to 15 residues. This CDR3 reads CATSTHQTGSTEAFF. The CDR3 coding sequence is TGTGCCACCAGCACACACCAAACAGGGAGCACTGAAGCTTTCTTT.

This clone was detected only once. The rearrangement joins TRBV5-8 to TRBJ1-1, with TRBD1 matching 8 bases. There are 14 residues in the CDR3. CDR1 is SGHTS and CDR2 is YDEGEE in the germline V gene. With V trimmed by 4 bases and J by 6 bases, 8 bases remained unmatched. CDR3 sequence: CASSATGGTPEAFF. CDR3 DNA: TGTGCCAGCAGCGCTACAGGGGGTACGCCTGAAGCTTTCTTT.

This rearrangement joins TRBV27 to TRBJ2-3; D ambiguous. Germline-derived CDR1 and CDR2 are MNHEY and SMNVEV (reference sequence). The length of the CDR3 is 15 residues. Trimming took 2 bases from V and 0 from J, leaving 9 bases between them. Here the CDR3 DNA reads TGTGCCAGCAGTTTAGGTAGAATCAGCACAGATACGCAGTATTTT. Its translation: CASSLGRISTDTQYF.

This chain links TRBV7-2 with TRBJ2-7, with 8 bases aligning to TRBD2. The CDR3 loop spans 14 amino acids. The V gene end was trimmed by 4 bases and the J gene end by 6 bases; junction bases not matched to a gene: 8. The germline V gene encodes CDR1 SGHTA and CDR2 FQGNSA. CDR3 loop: CASSSRGGNGEQYF. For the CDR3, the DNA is TGTGCCAGCAGCTCCCGCGGGGGGAATGGCGAGCAGTACTTC.

CDR3 amino acids: CASNRGTGELFF. The CDR3 DNA sequence: TGTGCCAGCAATCGGGGGACCGGGGAGCTGTTTTTT. V usage is TRBV25-1 and J usage is TRBJ2-2; D is possibly TRBD2 (6 bases). Between the trimmed V and J ends, which lost 7 bases and 5 bases, there was a span of 8 bases. Looked up from germline, CDR1 is MGHDK and CDR2 is SYGVNS. The CDR3 length is 12 residues. The full variable domain, with the rest looked up from reference TRBV25-1 and TRBJ2-2, is EADIYQTPRYLVIGTGKKITLECSQTMGHDKMYWYQQDPGMELHLIHYSYGVNSTEKGDLSSESTVSRIRTEHFPLTLESARPSHTSQYLCASNRGTGELFFGEGSRLTVL.

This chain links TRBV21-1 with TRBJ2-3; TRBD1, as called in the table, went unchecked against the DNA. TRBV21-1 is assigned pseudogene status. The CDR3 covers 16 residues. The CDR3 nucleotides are TGTGCCAGCAGCAAAGCAGGGGGCGGTGGCACAGATACGCAGTATTTT. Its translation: CASSKAGGGGTDTQYF.

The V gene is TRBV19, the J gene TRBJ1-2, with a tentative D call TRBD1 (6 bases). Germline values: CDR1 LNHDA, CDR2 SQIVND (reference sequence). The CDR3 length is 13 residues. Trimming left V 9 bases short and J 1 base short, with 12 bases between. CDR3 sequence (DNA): TGTGCCAGCCGGGACAACAATAACTATGGCTACACCTTC. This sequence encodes CASRDNNNYGYTF. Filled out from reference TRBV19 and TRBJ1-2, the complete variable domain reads DGGITQSPKYLFRKEGQNVTLSCEQNLNHDAMYWYRQDPGQGLRLIYYSQIVNDFQKGDIAEGYSVSREKKESFPLTVTSAQKNPTAFYLCASRDNNNYGYTFGSGTRLTVV.

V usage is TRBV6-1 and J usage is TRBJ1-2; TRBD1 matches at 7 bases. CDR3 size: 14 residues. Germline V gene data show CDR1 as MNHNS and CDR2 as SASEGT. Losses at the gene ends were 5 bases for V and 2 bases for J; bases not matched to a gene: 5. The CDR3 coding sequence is TGTGCCAGCAGTCCAGTGGGACAGAACTATGGCTACACCTTC. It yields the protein CASSPVGQNYGYTF.

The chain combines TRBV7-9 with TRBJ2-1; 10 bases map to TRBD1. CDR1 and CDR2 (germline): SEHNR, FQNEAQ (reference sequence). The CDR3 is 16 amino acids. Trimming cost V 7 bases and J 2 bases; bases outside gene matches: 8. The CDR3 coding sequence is TGTGCCAGCAAGGGGGGGGGACAGGGGACCTACAATGAGCAGTTCTTC. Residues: CASKGGGQGTYNEQFF. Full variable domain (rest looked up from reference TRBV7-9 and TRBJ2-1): DTGVSQNPRHKITKRGQNVTFRCDPISEHNRLYWYRQTLGQGPEFLTYFQNEAQLEKSRLLSDRFSAERPKGSFSTLEIQRTEQGDSAMYLCASKGGGQGTYNEQFFGPGTRLTVL.

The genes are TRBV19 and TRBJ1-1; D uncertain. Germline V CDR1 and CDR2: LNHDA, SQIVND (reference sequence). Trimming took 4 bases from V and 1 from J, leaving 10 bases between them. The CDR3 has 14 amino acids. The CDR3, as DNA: TGTGCCAGTAGTAGGACTGACCGGAACACTGAAGCTTTCTTT. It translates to CASSRTDRNTEAFF.